The sample holds a few counts of the clone carrying this T cell receptor (beta chain). This sample was included in a study of Graves' ophthalmopathy and Graves' hyperthyroidism. Other autoimmune disease, uncontrolled infection, pregnancy and lactation led to exclusion. Amplified material comprised TCR beta CDR3 regions derived from RNA transcripts. Amplification began with first-round RT-PCR using HTBI primers, then second-round multiplex PCR was performed. TCRdb analysed the multiplex PCR reads with MiXCR anew, one entry per CDR3 protein. The table lists about 740,000 distinct CDR3 sequences, around 40% of them singletons. Trimming cost V 2 bases and J 3 bases, with 12 bases left between them. This CDR3 region has 14 residues. Germline V gene sequence: CDR1 SGHDT, CDR2 YYEEEE.

The TCR comes from an adult man with Graves' ophthalmopathy. Sequences were obtained from peripheral blood. The rearrangement uses TRBV5-6 and TRBJ2-7; D not resolved. Here the CDR3 DNA reads TGTGCCAGCAGCTTAGATTATCGGAACTACGAGCAGTACTTC. Translation: CASSLDYRNYEQYF.